A selection of T cell receptor beta chains follows, all from one sample in a study of T cells in Graves' hyperthyroidism and ophthalmopathy. Each CDR3 protein is one row after TCRdb ran MiXCR on the multiplex PCR reads. The data contain about 290,000 distinct CDR3 sequences, 13% of them singletons. Input material: blood. Every receptor here comes from a woman in her 30s with Graves' hyperthyroidism that later progressed to Graves' ophthalmopathy. The CDR3 runs from the conserved cysteine through the conserved F or W. Each record gives: J gene, clone size, D gene, V gene, CDR3 DNA, CDR3 protein. The D gene is left open where the match is weak. Clone sizes are given selectively: once, few, many, or a class where the clone is expanded.

>TRBJ2-2|.|.|TRBV13
TGTGCCAGCAGCGTACGTACCCCGGGCACCGGGGAGCTGTTTTTT
CASSVRTPGTGELFF
>TRBJ2-3|many|TRBD2|TRBV20-1
TGCAGTGCTAGAGATCATGGAGCGGGAGGTCCGTTTTATACAGATACGCAGTATTTT
CSARDHGAGGPFYTDTQYF
>TRBJ2-3|many|TRBD2|TRBV10-3
TGTGCCATCAGTGTAACTAGCGGGCCGATAGATACGCAGTATTTT
CAISVTSGPIDTQYF
>TRBJ1-2|few|.|TRBV4-3
TGCGCCAGCAGCCAAGATCGGGGGGATTCTTTCTATGGCTACACCTTC
CASSQDRGDSFYGYTF
>TRBJ2-2|many|TRBD2|TRBV5-1
TGCGCCAGCAGCTTGACCGGGGGGTCCGGGGAGCTGTTTTTT
CASSLTGGSGELFF
>TRBJ1-5|.|.|TRBV10-3
TGTGCCGTCCGAGCAAACCGCGGCACCCGAGTTAATCAGCCCCAGCATTTT
CAVRANRGTRVNQPQHF
>TRBJ2-2|.|.|TRBV3-1
TGTGCCAGCAGCCACCCGGGGGGGGAGCTGTTTTTT
CASSHPGGELFF
>TRBJ1-1|few|.|TRBV29-1
TGCAGCGTTGAATATGGTGGGAACACTGAAGCTTTCTTT
CSVEYGGNTEAFF
>TRBJ2-5|.|.|TRBV28
TGTGCCAGCAGTTTCGGGGACGGCGGGGAGACCCAGTACTTC
CASSFGDGGETQYF
>TRBJ2-3|few|TRBD2|TRBV2
TGTGCCAGCAGTGGAGTAGCGGGAGATGAAGATACGCAGTATTTT
CASSGVAGDEDTQYF
>TRBJ1-2|many|TRBD1|TRBV20-1
TGCAGTGCTAGAGATAGTCGGACAGGGGATTATGGCTACACCTTC
CSARDSRTGDYGYTF
>TRBJ2-3|many|.|TRBV7-3
TGTGCCAGCAGCTTTCTAATTGCGGATACGCAGTATTTT
CASSFLIADTQYF
>TRBJ2-7|many|.|TRBV3-1
TGTGCCAGCAGCGTATCTAGAGCGCAGTACTTC
CASSVSRAQYF
>TRBJ2-7|.|TRBD1|TRBV6-1
TGTGCCAGCAGATCGGACAGGGGTCTCTACGAGCAGTACTTC
CASRSDRGLYEQYF
>TRBJ1-1|many|.|TRBV7-3
TGTGCCAGCAGCTTAACTTCAATGAGTAACACTGAAGCTTTCTTT
CASSLTSMSNTEAFF